The source of this TCR beta chain is a study of shared T cell receptors in the human thymus. A remark on this clone: Within the sample, other DNA sequences also encode this same CDR3.

The germline V and J ends were trimmed by 6 bases and 8 bases, with 7 bases remaining between them. This CDR3 comprises 9 residues. Germline V gene lookup returns CDR1 DFQATT and CDR2 SNEGSKA (reference sequence). Only in-frame clones appear in the TCRdb table, and some are missing; sequencing was by immunoSEQ multiplex PCR. The repertoire holds 700,000 or so clones, with 80% to 90% as singletons. These data also featured in a second study, about human thymus T cells. From that paper: From resections taken during corrective heart surgery, the thymus tissue was obtained. Repertoires from thymus and blood appeared to show biased V and J gene usage. Related research described thymic repertoires that were highly overlapping among unrelated individuals.

This TCR was sampled from a girl under three years old with a congenital heart defect. The V call is TRBV20-1, the J call TRBJ1-1, with TRBD1 as a possible D gene (5 bases). Sequenced sample: thymocytes. Here the CDR3 DNA reads TGCAGTGCCCGACAGGAAGCTTTCTTT. It is translated as CSARQEAFF.